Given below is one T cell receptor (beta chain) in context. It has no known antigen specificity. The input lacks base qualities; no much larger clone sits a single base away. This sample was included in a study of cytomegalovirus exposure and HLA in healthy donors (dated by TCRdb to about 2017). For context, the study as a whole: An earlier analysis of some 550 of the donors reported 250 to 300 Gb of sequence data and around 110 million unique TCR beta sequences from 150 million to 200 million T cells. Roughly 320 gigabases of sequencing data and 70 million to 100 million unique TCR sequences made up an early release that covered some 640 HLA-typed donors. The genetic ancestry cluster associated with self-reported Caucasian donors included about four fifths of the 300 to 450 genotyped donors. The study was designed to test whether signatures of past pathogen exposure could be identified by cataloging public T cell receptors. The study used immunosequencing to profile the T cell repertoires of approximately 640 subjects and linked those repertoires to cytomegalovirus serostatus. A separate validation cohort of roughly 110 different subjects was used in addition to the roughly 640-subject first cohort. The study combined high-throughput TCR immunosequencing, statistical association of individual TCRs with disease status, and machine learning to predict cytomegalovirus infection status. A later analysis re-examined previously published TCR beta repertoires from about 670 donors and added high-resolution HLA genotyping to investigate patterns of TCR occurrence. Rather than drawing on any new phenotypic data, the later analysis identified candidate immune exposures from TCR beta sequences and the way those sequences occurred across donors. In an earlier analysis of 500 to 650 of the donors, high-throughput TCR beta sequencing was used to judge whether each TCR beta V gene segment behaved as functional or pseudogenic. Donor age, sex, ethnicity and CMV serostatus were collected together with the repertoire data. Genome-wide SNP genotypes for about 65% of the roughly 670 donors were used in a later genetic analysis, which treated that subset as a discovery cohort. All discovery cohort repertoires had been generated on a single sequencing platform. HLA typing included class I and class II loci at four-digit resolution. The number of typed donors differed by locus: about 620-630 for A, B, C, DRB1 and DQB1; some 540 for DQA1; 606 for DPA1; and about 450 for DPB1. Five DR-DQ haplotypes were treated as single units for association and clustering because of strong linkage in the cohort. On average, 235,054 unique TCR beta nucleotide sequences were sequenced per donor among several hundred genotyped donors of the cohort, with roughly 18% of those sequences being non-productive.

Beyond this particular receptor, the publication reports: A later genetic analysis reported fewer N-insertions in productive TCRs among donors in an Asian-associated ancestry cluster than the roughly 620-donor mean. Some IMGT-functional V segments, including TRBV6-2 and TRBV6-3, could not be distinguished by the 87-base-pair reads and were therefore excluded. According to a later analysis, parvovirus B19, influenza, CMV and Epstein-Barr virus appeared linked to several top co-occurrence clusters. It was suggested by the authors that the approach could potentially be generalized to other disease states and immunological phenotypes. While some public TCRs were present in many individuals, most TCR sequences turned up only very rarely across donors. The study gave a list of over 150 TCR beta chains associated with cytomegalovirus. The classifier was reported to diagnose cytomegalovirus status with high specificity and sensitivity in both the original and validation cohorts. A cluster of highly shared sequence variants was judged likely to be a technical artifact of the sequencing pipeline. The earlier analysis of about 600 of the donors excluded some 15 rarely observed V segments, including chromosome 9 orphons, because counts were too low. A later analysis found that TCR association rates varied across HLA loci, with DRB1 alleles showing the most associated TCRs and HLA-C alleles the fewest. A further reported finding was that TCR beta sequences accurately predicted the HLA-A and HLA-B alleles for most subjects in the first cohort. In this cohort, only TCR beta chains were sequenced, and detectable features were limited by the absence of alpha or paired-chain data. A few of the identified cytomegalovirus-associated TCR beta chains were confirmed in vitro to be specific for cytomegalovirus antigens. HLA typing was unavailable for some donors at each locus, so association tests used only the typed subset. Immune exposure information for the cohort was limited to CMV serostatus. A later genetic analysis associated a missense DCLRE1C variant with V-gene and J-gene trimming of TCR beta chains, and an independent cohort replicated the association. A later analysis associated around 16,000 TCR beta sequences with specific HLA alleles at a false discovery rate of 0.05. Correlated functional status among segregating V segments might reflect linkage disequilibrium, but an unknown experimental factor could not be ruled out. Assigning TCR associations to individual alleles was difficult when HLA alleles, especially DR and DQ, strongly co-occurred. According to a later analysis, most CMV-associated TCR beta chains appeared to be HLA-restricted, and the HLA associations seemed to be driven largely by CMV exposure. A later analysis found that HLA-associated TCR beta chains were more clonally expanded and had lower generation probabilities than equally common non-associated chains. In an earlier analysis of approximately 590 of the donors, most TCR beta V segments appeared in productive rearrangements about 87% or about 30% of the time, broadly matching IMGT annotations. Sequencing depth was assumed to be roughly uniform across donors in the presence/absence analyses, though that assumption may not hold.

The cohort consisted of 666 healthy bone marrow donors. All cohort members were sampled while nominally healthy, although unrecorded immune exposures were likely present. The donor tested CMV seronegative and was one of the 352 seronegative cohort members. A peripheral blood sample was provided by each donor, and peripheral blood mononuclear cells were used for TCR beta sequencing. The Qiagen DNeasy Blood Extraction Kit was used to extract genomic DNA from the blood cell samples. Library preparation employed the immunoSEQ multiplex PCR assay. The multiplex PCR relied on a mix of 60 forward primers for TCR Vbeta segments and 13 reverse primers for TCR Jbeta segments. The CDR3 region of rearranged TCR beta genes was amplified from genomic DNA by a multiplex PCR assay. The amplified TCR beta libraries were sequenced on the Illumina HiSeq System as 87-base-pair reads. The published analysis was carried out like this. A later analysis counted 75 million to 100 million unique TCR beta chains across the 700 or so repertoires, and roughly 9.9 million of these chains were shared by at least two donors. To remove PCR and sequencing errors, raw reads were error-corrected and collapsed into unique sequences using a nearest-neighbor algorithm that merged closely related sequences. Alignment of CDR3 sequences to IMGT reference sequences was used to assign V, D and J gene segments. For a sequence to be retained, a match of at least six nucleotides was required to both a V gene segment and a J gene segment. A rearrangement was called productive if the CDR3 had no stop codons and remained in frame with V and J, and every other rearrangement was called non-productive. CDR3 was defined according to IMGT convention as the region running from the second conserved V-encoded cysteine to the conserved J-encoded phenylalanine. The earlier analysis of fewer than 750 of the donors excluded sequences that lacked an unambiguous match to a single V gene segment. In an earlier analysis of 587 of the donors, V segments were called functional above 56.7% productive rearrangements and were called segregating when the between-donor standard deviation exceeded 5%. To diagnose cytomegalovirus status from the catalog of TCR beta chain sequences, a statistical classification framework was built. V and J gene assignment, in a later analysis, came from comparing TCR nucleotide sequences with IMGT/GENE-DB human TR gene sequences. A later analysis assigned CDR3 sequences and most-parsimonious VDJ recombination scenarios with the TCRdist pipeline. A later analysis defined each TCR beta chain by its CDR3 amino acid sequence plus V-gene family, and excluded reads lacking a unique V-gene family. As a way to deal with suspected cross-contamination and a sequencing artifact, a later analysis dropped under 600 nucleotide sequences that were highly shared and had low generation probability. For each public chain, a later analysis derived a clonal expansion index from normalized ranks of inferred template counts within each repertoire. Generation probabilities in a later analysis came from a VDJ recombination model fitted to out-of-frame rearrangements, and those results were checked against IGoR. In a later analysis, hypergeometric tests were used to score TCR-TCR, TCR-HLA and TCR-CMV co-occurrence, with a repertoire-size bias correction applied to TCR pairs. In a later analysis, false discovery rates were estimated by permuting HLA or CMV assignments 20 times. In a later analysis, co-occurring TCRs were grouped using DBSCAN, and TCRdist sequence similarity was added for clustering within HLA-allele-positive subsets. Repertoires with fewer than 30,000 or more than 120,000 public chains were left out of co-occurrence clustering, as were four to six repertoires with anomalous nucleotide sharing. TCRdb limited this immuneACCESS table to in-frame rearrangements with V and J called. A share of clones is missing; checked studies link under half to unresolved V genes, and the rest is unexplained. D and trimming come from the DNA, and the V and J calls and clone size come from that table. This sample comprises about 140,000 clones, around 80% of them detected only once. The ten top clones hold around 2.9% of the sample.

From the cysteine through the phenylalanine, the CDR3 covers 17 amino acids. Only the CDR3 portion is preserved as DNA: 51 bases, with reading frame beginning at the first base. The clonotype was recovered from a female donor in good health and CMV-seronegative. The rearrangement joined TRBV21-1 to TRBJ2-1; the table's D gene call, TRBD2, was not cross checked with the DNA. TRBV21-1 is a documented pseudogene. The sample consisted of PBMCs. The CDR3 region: CASSRARELAIPDEQFF. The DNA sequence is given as TGTGCCAGCAGCCGCGCCCGTGAACTAGCGATCCCGGATGAGCAGTTCTTC.